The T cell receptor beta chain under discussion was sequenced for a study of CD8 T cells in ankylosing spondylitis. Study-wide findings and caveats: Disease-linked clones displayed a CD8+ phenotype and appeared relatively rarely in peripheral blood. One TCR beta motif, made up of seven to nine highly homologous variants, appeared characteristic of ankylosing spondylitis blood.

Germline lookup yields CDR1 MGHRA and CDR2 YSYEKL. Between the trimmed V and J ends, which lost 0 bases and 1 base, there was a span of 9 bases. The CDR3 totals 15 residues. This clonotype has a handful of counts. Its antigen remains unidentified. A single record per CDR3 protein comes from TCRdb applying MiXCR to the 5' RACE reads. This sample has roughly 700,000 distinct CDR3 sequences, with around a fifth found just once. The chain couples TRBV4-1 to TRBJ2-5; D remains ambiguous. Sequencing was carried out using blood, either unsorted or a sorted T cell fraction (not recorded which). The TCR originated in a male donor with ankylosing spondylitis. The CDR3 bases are TGCGCCAGCAGCCAAGAGTGGCAGGCCCAAGAGACCCAGTACTTC. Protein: CASSQEWQAQETQYF.